These 11 T cell receptor beta chains were all obtained from the same sample, sequenced in a study of cytomegalovirus exposure and HLA in healthy donors (dated by TCRdb to 2017 to 2019). Libraries were made using the immunoSEQ multiplex PCR assay. TCRdb re-hosts the immuneACCESS table, in-frame sequences only. Its copies lack some clones; in the studies checked, an unresolved V gene accounts for under half of them, and the cause for the rest is not known. The sample table records more than 200,000 clones; around 91% of these occur just once. 3% to 3.5% of the sample goes to the ten largest clones. The sample comprised PBMCs. These receptor sequences come from a woman aged 25-40 years in good health and CMV-seronegative.

Note on this clone: Other DNA sequences from this sample encode an identical CDR3 as well. The genes are TRBV6-4 and TRBJ2-6; unclear D gene. Trimming pared 3 bases from V and 0 bases from J, leaving 6 bases between. The CDR3 length is 15 residues. Germline V gene sequence: CDR1 MRHNA, CDR2 SNTAGT. CDR3: CASSDSFSGANVLTF. The CDR3 nucleotides are TGTGCCAGCAGTGATTCGTTCTCTGGGGCCAACGTCCTGACTTTC.

V and J are TRBV21-1 and TRBJ2-1; the tabulated D call, TRBD2, remains unverified against the DNA. TRBV21-1 is a pseudogene. The CDR3 covers 13 residues. In nucleotides, the CDR3 is TGTGCCATACATAGCGGGAGGAACAATGAGCAGTTCTTC. Translated, it gives CAIHSGRNNEQFF.

The V call is TRBV5-1, the J call TRBJ2-7, with D tentatively TRBD2 (6 bases). Germline CDR1 is SGHRS and CDR2 is YFSETQ. The CDR3 length is 14 residues. V shed 0 bases and J shed 4 bases, with 11 bases lying between them. The CDR3 DNA is TGCGCCAGCAGCTTGGTGGAGGGAAGATACGAGCAGTACTTC. Amino acid sequence: CASSLVEGRYEQYF. The entire variable domain, with the rest obtained from reference TRBV5-1 and TRBJ2-7, is as follows: KAGVTQTPRYLIKTRGQQVTLSCSPISGHRSVSWYQQTPGQGLQFLFEYFSETQRNKGNFPGRFSGRQFSNSRSEMNVSTLELGDSALYLCASSLVEGRYEQYFGPGTRLTVT.

This clone showed up many times. DNA for the CDR3: TGTGCCAGCAGCACCCCGGAGAGTCAAGAGACCCAGTACTTC. Amino acids: CASSTPESQETQYF. The V and J genes are TRBV5-4 and TRBJ2-5, with D uncertain. V was clipped by 4 bases and J by 2 bases, with 12 bases between them. The CDR3 spans 14 residues. Germline values: CDR1 SGHNT, CDR2 YYREEE (reference sequence).

V gene TRBV9 combines with J gene TRBJ2-7, with D perhaps matching TRBD1 (5 bases). The germline V and J ends were trimmed by 1 base and 4 bases, with 15 bases remaining between them. CDR3 length: 15 amino acids. The germline CDR1 and CDR2 sequences are SGDLS and YYNGEE. This CDR3 is CASSVSPTVEYEQYF. As DNA, the CDR3 is TGTGCCAGCAGCGTAAGCCCGACAGTGGAATACGAGCAGTACTTC.

The V and J genes are TRBV6-5 and TRBJ2-1; 11 bases are a match to TRBD2. This CDR3 has 15 amino acids. Germline CDR1 MNHEY, CDR2 SVGAGI. J lost 9 bases, V lost 2 bases, and 6 bases had no gene match. CDR3 protein: CASSYVSGRGAEQFF. The CDR3 DNA is TGTGCCAGCAGTTACGTTAGCGGGAGGGGGGCTGAGCAGTTCTTC.

The chain recombines TRBV6-1 with TRBJ1-5; the D gene is possibly TRBD1 (5 bases). The CDR3 totals 17 residues. Trimming left V 3 bases short and J 1 base short, with 16 bases between. CDR1 and CDR2 from the germline V gene are MNHNS and SASEGT. The CDR3 DNA sequence: TGTGCCAGCAGTGACGATCGGGGCTTATCGAGCAATCAGCCCCAGCATTTT. As protein: CASSDDRGLSSNQPQHF.

The V and J genes are TRBV5-1 and TRBJ2-5; D is possibly TRBD2 (5 bases). The CDR3 covers 14 residues. Germline-derived CDR1 and CDR2 are SGHRS and YFSETQ. Trimming stripped 0 bases from V and 2 bases from J, with 8 bases between. The CDR3 DNA sequence: TGCGCCAGCAGCTTGGCGAGCGGTCAAGAGACCCAGTACTTC. Amino acids: CASSLASGQETQYF.

This chain links TRBV11-2 with TRBJ2-7; D is ambiguous. V shed 3 bases and J shed 0 bases, with 9 bases lying between them. The germline gives CDR1 SGHAT, CDR2 FQNNGV. The CDR3 covers 14 residues. The CDR3, as DNA: TGTGCCAGCAGCTTCCCCGGCAGCTCCTACGAGCAGTACTTC. This encodes CASSFPGSSYEQYF.

The chain carries TRBV6-6 and TRBJ2-5; D ambiguous. V dropped 0 bases and J dropped 5 bases, with 13 bases sitting between them. Germline values: CDR1 MNHNY, CDR2 SVGAGI (reference sequence). The CDR3 loop spans 15 amino acids. The DNA for the CDR3 is TGTGCCAGCAGTTACTCGATAGGGTTAGGGGAGACCCAGTACTTC. Residues: CASSYSIGLGETQYF.

The V and J genes are TRBV30 and TRBJ2-2, with 14 bases matching TRBD2. The CDR3 spans 16 residues. CDR1 and CDR2 from the germline V gene are GTSNPN and SVGIG (reference sequence). V lost 3 bases, J lost 7 bases, and 7 bases stayed unmatched. The CDR3 nucleotides read TGTGCCTGGAGGACTAGCGGGGGGGCTTGGAGCGGGGAGCTGTTTTTT. It specifies CAWRTSGGAWSGELFF.